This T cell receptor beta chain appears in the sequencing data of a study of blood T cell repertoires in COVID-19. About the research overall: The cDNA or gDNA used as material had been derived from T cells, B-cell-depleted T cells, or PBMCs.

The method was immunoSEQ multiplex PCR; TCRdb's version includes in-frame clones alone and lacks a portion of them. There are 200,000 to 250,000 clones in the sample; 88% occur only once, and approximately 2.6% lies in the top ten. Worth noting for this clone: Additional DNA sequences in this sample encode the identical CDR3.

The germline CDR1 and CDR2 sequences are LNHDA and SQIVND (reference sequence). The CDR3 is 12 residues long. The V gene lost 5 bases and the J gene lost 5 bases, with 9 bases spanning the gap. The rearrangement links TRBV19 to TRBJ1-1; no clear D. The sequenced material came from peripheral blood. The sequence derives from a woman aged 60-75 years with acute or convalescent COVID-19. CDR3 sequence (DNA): TGTGCCAGTAGTTGGGGAGGGACTGAAGCTTTCTTT. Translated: CASSWGGTEAFF.